This is a list of T cell receptor beta chains from one sample in a study of shared T cell receptors in the human thymus. Sequencing was performed with immunoSEQ multiplex PCR; in TCRdb, only in-frame clones are kept and a portion is missing. The sample yields roughly 68,000 clones, 90% to 95% seen once. Material: thymocytes. The receptor source for this set is a human donor. CDR3s include the opening cysteine and the closing phenylalanine or tryptophan. D genes are given only for firm matches. The size of a clone is reported for some rows only, either as once, few or many, or as a class for expanded clones.

j_gene,v_gene,abundance,d_gene,CDR3aa,CDR3nt
TRBJ1-3,TRBV16,.,TRBD1,CASSQRTGQGTGNTIYF,TGTGCCAGCAGCCAACGGACAGGGCAAGGAACTGGAAACACCATATATTTT
TRBJ2-1,TRBV4-3,.,.,CASSRSRSYNEQFF,TGCGCCAGCAGCCGTAGCAGATCCTACAATGAGCAGTTCTTC
TRBJ2-5,TRBV12-5,.,TRBD1,CASGGTTGGPFLETQYF,TGTGCTAGTGGGGGTACTACAGGGGGCCCTTTCTTAGAGACCCAGTACTTC
TRBJ2-1,TRBV10-3,once,.,CAIRHGGSSYNEQFF,TGTGCCATCAGACACGGGGGCAGCTCCTACAATGAGCAGTTCTTC
TRBJ1-2,TRBV28,once,.,CASKEDKKVDGYTF,TGTGCCAGCAAAGAGGACAAAAAAGTGGATGGCTACACCTTC
TRBJ1-1,TRBV6-4,.,.,CASRASDAEGAFF,TGTGCCAGCAGGGCCTCCGATGCGGAGGGAGCTTTCTTT
TRBJ2-3,TRBV18,.,.,CASSPGGSGDTQYF,TGTGCCAGCTCACCGGGCGGGTCCGGAGATACGCAGTATTTT
TRBJ2-3,TRBV11-2,once,TRBD2,CASSFASGGDTQYF,TGTGCCAGCAGCTTTGCTAGCGGGGGAGATACGCAGTATTTT
TRBJ1-1,TRBV29-1,once,.,CSVAGGPRSTEAFF,TGCAGCGTTGCAGGAGGCCCTCGGAGCACTGAAGCTTTCTTT
TRBJ2-3,TRBV28,.,.,CASLAKPGGPDTQYF,TGTGCCAGCCTGGCCAAACCCGGGGGCCCAGATACGCAGTATTTT
TRBJ2-1,TRBV7-9,.,.,CASSFAIAAYNEQFF,TGTGCCAGCAGCTTCGCGATAGCGGCCTACAATGAGCAGTTCTTC
TRBJ2-1,TRBV5-1,.,.,CASSLGVTNEQFF,TGCGCCAGCAGCTTAGGGGTAACCAATGAGCAGTTCTTC
TRBJ2-5,TRBV5-5,.,TRBD2,CASSLSPGLATETQYF,TGTGCCAGCAGCTTGTCCCCGGGACTAGCTACAGAGACCCAGTACTTC
TRBJ2-1,TRBV18,.,.,CASSPHIESRSYNEQFF,TGTGCCAGCTCACCACATATCGAATCCAGGTCCTACAATGAGCAGTTCTTC
TRBJ1-1,TRBV27,.,.,CASSATLGDTEAFF,TGTGCCAGCAGCGCTACCCTCGGGGACACTGAAGCTTTCTTT
TRBJ1-6,TRBV4-1,.,TRBD1,CASSQEAGGVCSPLHF,TGCGCCAGCAGCCAAGAGGCAGGGGGGGTCTGTTCACCCCTCCACTTT
TRBJ1-5,TRBV5-6,.,.,CASSLAGTSGHNQPQHF,TGTGCCAGCAGCTTGGCCGGCACTTCAGGCCACAATCAGCCCCAGCATTTT
TRBJ2-6,TRBV4-3,.,.,CASSPRNSGANVLTF,TGCGCCAGCAGTCCACGTAACTCTGGGGCCAACGTCCTGACTTTC
TRBJ2-7,TRBV7-6,.,.,CASSPGGLYEQYF,TGTGCCAGCAGCCCCGGGGGCCTCTACGAGCAGTACTTC
TRBJ1-1,TRBV7-3,.,.,CASSPNGGNTEAFF,TGTGCCAGCAGCCCTAACGGGGGAAACACTGAAGCTTTCTTT
TRBJ2-1,TRBV4-1,.,TRBD2,CASSQELWRGGFFVREQFF,TGCGCCAGCAGCCAAGAGTTATGGCGGGGGGGCTTTTTTGTTCGTGAGCAGTTCTTC
TRBJ2-1,TRBV7-7,.,.,CASSLVLGGEQFF,TGTGCCAGCAGCTTAGTTCTAGGTGGTGAGCAGTTCTTC
TRBJ2-5,TRBV4-2,.,.,CASSPRGTAQETQYF,TGTGCCAGCAGCCCTCGCGGGACAGCACAAGAGACCCAGTACTTC
TRBJ2-4,TRBV27,.,.,CASSFGAPRPPGNIQYF,TGTGCCAGCAGTTTTGGCGCCCCCCGGCCCCCTGGGAACATTCAGTACTTC
TRBJ1-1,TRBV27,.,.,CASSLSRGVIAFF,TGTGCCAGCAGTTTATCGAGGGGGGTGATCGCTTTCTTT
TRBJ2-5,TRBV11-1,.,.,CASSLAARWTDRETQYF,TGTGCCAGCAGCTTAGCGGCCCGGTGGACGGATCGAGAGACCCAGTACTTC
TRBJ2-1,TRBV4-3,.,TRBD2,CASSQVLAGLNEQFF,TGCGCCAGCAGCCAAGTACTAGCGGGGCTCAATGAGCAGTTCTTC
TRBJ2-1,TRBV27,.,TRBD2,CASKPGGETTGYNEQFF,TGTGCCAGCAAACCGGGGGGGGAGACAACGGGCTACAATGAGCAGTTCTTC
TRBJ2-3,TRBV27,.,.,CASSLSSHPLAPFTDTQYF,TGTGCCAGCAGTTTATCGTCCCATCCACTAGCCCCATTTACAGATACGCAGTATTTT
TRBJ1-2,TRBV19,.,.,CASSIYWWTANYGYTF,TGTGCCAGTAGTATTTATTGGTGGACGGCCAACTATGGCTACACCTTC